What follows describes a single T cell receptor beta chain. Its antigen is undetermined. The source of the sample is a study of vaccination and CD4 T cells after COVID-19. Study-wide context: Convalescent patients were SARS-CoV-2 positive by nasal swab PCR; fewer than 10 mild, one severe. Median time from COVID diagnosis to post-COVID sampling was over 85 days (35 to 161). Whole-study findings and limits: A median of around 86% of reactive clones, in convalescent patients, became evident only post-vaccination. Data came from relatively few convalescent patients and lacked early post-infection timepoints.

This CDR3 has 17 amino acids. Germline V gives CDR1 LGHDT, CDR2 YNNKEL (reference sequence). V shed 8 bases and J shed 2 bases, with 24 bases lying between them. Via MiXCR, TCRdb re-called the PCR reads, giving one row per CDR3 protein. Here the sample spans just under 20,000 distinct CDR3 sequences, 45% to 70% being singletons. This sample comprised CD4+ T cells from blood, obtained after SARS-CoV-2 vaccination. This TCR came from a human donor who had recovered from COVID-19. The rearrangement uses TRBV3-1 and TRBJ2-5, with TRBD2 as a possible D gene (5 bases). The CDR3 loop reads CASRPDREVNLQETQYF. The CDR3 region has the DNA TGTGCCAGCCGTCCGGACCGGGAAGTAAACTTACAAGAGACCCAGTACTTC.